This is a list of T cell receptor beta chains from one sample in a study of response to subunit inactivated influenza vaccine. TCRdb reprocessed the RT-PCR reads with MiXCR, giving one entry per CDR3 protein. The table records about 190,000 distinct CDR3 sequences, around 14% of them present only once. Sequenced here: CD8+ T cells sorted from PBMCs, sampled around 5 days after vaccination. These receptors were collected from a man between 50 and 59 years old who received an inactivated influenza vaccine. The CDR3 runs from the conserved cysteine through the conserved F or W. The D gene is left open where the match is weak. Some rows mark clone size as missing; the rest say once, few, many or name a class of expanded clone.

CDR3aa | CDR3nt | j_gene | abundance | d_gene | v_gene
CASSNSTGIGYGYTF | TGTGCCAGCAGCAATTCCACAGGGATCGGCTATGGCTACACCTTC | TRBJ1-2 | few | NA | TRBV7-9
CASSNYGTAKNIQYF | TGTGCCAGCAGCAACTATGGGACAGCCAAAAACATTCAGTACTTC | TRBJ2-4 | NA | NA | TRBV9
CASSPWTSRGTDTQYF | TGTGCCAGCAGCCCCTGGACTAGCCGCGGCACAGATACGCAGTATTTT | TRBJ2-3 | NA | TRBD2 | TRBV6-5
CASSNGPPPNTEAFF | TGTGCCAGCAGTAACGGTCCTCCACCGAACACTGAAGCTTTCTTT | TRBJ1-1 | few | NA | TRBV6-5
CAISESSANQPQHF | TGTGCCATCAGTGAGTCGTCAGCCAATCAGCCCCAGCATTTT | TRBJ1-5 | NA | NA | TRBV10-3
CATSDAHYSNTGELFF | TGTGCCACCAGTGATGCCCACTACAGCAACACCGGGGAGCTGTTTTTT | TRBJ2-2 | NA | NA | TRBV24-1
CASSPQQGNYAYEQYF | TGTGCCAGCAGTCCCCAACAGGGGAACTACGCCTACGAGCAGTACTTC | TRBJ2-7 | few | TRBD1 | TRBV27
CAWGEIAEGQETQYF | TGTGCCTGGGGCGAGATAGCGGAAGGGCAAGAGACCCAGTACTTC | TRBJ2-5 | NA | NA | TRBV30
CASSPTLEYGYTF | TGTGCCAGCAGCCCGACCTTGGAGTATGGCTACACCTTC | TRBJ1-2 | few | NA | TRBV7-9
CASSVDGGSSYEQYF | TGTGCCAGCAGCGTAGACGGGGGGAGCTCCTACGAGCAGTACTTC | TRBJ2-7 | NA | TRBD2 | TRBV9
CASSLAEYYEQYF | TGTGCCAGCAGCTTAGCGGAATACTACGAGCAGTACTTC | TRBJ2-7 | NA | NA | TRBV7-9
CASSVDGRPYEQYF | TGTGCCAGCAGCGTAGACGGACGACCCTACGAGCAGTACTTC | TRBJ2-7 | NA | NA | TRBV9
CASSTHYEQYF | TGTGCCAGCAGTACGCATTACGAGCAGTACTTC | TRBJ2-7 | few | NA | TRBV28
CASSQETGLAGNEQFF | TGCGCCAGCAGCCAAGAGACGGGACTAGCGGGCAATGAGCAGTTCTTC | TRBJ2-1 | few | TRBD2 | TRBV4-3
CASSPEQGLYGELFF | TGTGCCAGCAGCCCCGAACAGGGGTTATACGGGGAGCTGTTTTTT | TRBJ2-2 | NA | TRBD1 | TRBV7-9
CASSLSGSAYNEQFF | TGTGCCAGCAGTTTATCAGGATCGGCGTACAATGAGCAGTTCTTC | TRBJ2-1 | NA | NA | TRBV6-2/TRBV6-3
CAISDQGPEEQYF | TGTGCCATCAGTGACCAGGGGCCGGAGGAGCAGTACTTC | TRBJ2-7 | NA | NA | TRBV10-3
CASSVGNSYNEQFF | TGCGCCAGCAGTGTTGGGAATTCCTACAATGAGCAGTTCTTC | TRBJ2-1 | NA | NA | TRBV10-2
CASSEFQASQGGSNQPQHF | TGTGCCAGCAGTGAATTTCAGGCTTCGCAAGGCGGGAGCAATCAGCCCCAGCATTTT | TRBJ1-5 | few | NA | TRBV6-1
CASSSKDRRPQETQYF | TGTGCCAGCAGCTCCAAGGACAGAAGACCCCAAGAGACCCAGTACTTC | TRBJ2-5 | few | NA | TRBV7-2
CASSSGQTTDTQYF | TGTGCCAGCAGTTCTGGGCAAACCACAGATACGCAGTATTTT | TRBJ2-3 | few | NA | TRBV12-3/TRBV12-4
CSARGGNGGSYNEQFF | TGCAGTGCTAGGGGGGGGAACGGGGGCTCCTACAATGAGCAGTTCTTC | TRBJ2-1 | NA | TRBD2 | TRBV20-1
CASSQGAGAGYTF | TGCGCCAGCAGCCAAGGGGCAGGGGCTGGCTACACCTTC | TRBJ1-2 | few | NA | TRBV4-1
CASSPSQMNQPQHF | TGTGCCAGCTCACCGAGCCAGATGAATCAGCCCCAGCATTTT | TRBJ1-5 | few | NA | TRBV18
CASARGGALNEQFF | TGTGCCAGCGCACGCGGGGGGGCCCTGAATGAGCAGTTCTTC | TRBJ2-1 | few | TRBD2 | TRBV12-3/TRBV12-4
CASRSGQSYEQYF | TGTGCCAGCAGGTCGGGACAGTCCTACGAGCAGTACTTC | TRBJ2-7 | NA | TRBD1 | TRBV2
CSVEDSGELFF | TGCAGCGTTGAGGACAGCGGGGAGCTGTTTTTT | TRBJ2-2 | NA | NA | TRBV29-1
CASSFSAPSYEQYF | TGTGCCAGCAGTTTCTCTGCACCCTCCTACGAGCAGTACTTC | TRBJ2-7 | NA | NA | TRBV12-3/TRBV12-4
CASSYLGFSGANVLTF | TGTGCCAGCAGTTACTTGGGATTCTCTGGGGCCAACGTCCTGACTTTC | TRBJ2-6 | many | NA | TRBV27
CASSPGGYSSYNEQFF | TGTGCCAGCAGCCCGGGGGGGTACAGCTCCTACAATGAGCAGTTCTTC | TRBJ2-1 | few | TRBD2 | TRBV7-8
CASSLISGETQYF | TGTGCCAGCAGTTTAATAAGCGGGGAGACCCAGTACTTC | TRBJ2-5 | many | NA | TRBV28
CASGREGKNNEQFF | TGTGCCTCGGGGAGGGAGGGGAAGAACAATGAGCAGTTCTTC | TRBJ2-1 | NA | TRBD2 | TRBV12-3/TRBV12-4
CASSPPGLAGYEQYF | TGTGCCAGCAGCCCTCCGGGACTAGCGGGTTACGAGCAGTACTTC | TRBJ2-7 | few | TRBD2 | TRBV11-1
CASSRAPTGDHEQYF | TGTGCCAGCAGCCGGGCACCGACTGGGGACCACGAGCAGTACTTC | TRBJ2-7 | NA | NA | TRBV4-2
CASSQETGTSGWQEQFF | TGTGCCAGCAGCCAGGAAACCGGGACTAGCGGTTGGCAGGAGCAGTTCTTC | TRBJ2-1 | NA | TRBD2 | TRBV4-2
CASSRHGPSGNTIYF | TGTGCCAGCAGCCGGCACGGGCCCTCTGGAAACACCATATATTTT | TRBJ1-3 | few | NA | TRBV3-1
CASSWVAPYNEQFF | TGTGCCAGCAGCTGGGTAGCGCCTTACAATGAGCAGTTCTTC | TRBJ2-1 | few | NA | TRBV28
CASSETYLWAQYF | TGTGCCAGCAGTGAAACCTACCTATGGGCGCAGTATTTT | TRBJ2-3 | NA | NA | TRBV2
CASSDPAPGLAANTDTQYF | TGTGCCAGCAGTGATCCCGCCCCGGGACTAGCGGCGAACACAGATACGCAGTATTTT | TRBJ2-3 | NA | TRBD2 | TRBV2
CASTILFYGYTF | TGTGCCAGCACGATCCTTTTCTATGGCTACACCTTC | TRBJ1-2 | NA | NA | TRBV25-1
CASSLGVWSTDTQYF | TGTGCCAGCAGCTTGGGCGTATGGAGCACAGATACGCAGTATTTT | TRBJ2-3 | few | NA | TRBV7-2
CASSIFQANTGELFF | TGTGCCAGTAGTATATTTCAGGCCAACACCGGGGAGCTGTTTTTT | TRBJ2-2 | NA | NA | TRBV19
CASSLISQREDSYNEQFF | TGTGCCAGCAGTTTGATCTCCCAGCGGGAGGATTCCTACAATGAGCAGTTCTTC | TRBJ2-1 | NA | TRBD2 | TRBV28
CASRGATRQYNEQFF | TGTGCCAGCAGGGGAGCGACTAGACAATACAATGAGCAGTTCTTC | TRBJ2-1 | NA | NA | TRBV6-2/TRBV6-3
CATQTSYNNSPLHF | TGTGCCACCCAGACGTCCTACAATAATTCACCCCTCCACTTT | TRBJ1-6 | NA | NA | TRBV11-2
CASSYSIGSDTGELFF | TGTGCCAGCAGCTACAGTATCGGGAGTGACACCGGGGAGCTGTTTTTT | TRBJ2-2 | NA | NA | TRBV13
CASSYAASRKYEQFF | TGTGCCAGCAGTTACGCGGCTAGCCGGAAATATGAGCAGTTCTTC | TRBJ2-1 | NA | NA | TRBV6-2/TRBV6-3
CASSPLTGADTQYF | TGTGCCAGCAGTCCTTTGACAGGGGCTGATACGCAGTATTTT | TRBJ2-3 | many | TRBD1 | TRBV12-3/TRBV12-4
CASSLKSQSSYNEQFF | TGCGCCAGCAGCCTTAAAAGTCAGAGCTCCTACAATGAGCAGTTCTTC | TRBJ2-1 | NA | NA | TRBV4-1
CASSLGGGETQYF | TGTGCCAGCAGTTTGGGGGGCGGGGAGACCCAGTACTTC | TRBJ2-5 | many | NA | TRBV12-3/TRBV12-4
CASSETMDGLGTQYF | TGTGCCAGCAGCGAGACTATGGACGGCCTCGGGACTCAGTACTTC | TRBJ2-4 | NA | NA | TRBV9
CASGRAGSYEQYF | TGTGCCAGCGGGAGGGCGGGATCCTACGAGCAGTACTTC | TRBJ2-7 | NA | TRBD2 | TRBV9
CASSQVLAEASTDTQYF | TGTGCCAGCAGCCAAGTCCTAGCGGAGGCTAGCACAGATACGCAGTATTTT | TRBJ2-3 | few | TRBD2 | TRBV4-2
CASTWDSSYNEQFF | TGCGCCAGCACGTGGGACAGCTCCTACAATGAGCAGTTCTTC | TRBJ2-1 | few | TRBD1 | TRBV4-3